This T cell receptor beta chain was captured by sequencing in a study of blood T cell repertoires in COVID-19. TCRdb keeps only in-frame clones here, not all; method: immunoSEQ multiplex PCR. The sample lists 200,000 to 250,000 clones; 84% were seen once. From germline, CDR1 is MNHNS and CDR2 SASEGT. Losses at the gene ends were 0 bases for V and 5 bases for J; bases not matched to a gene: 2. This CDR3 has 16 residues. The source material was peripheral blood. The chain has TRBV6-1 and TRBJ2-5; 14 bases align to TRBD2. The source of this sequence is a woman between 45 and 65 years old with active or convalescent COVID-19. The CDR3 protein is CASSEATSGRGETQYF. In DNA, the CDR3 is TGTGCCAGCAGTGAAGCGACTAGCGGGAGGGGGGAGACCCAGTACTTC.